This T cell receptor beta chain was identified during a study of T cells expressing NK-cell markers. General study results and limits: NKG2C+ dominant clonotype frequencies in 5 or 6 donors were roughly 1.0-7.0% of CD8+ T cells.

From its re-call of the 5' RACE reads, TCRdb lists each CDR3 protein once, without DNA. The clone table shows around 550,000 distinct CDR3 sequences, with the ten largest holding approximately 3.6%. Turning to this clonotype: The target antigen is unknown.

CDR1 and CDR2 from the germline V gene are MNHEY and SVGAGI. This CDR3 comprises 12 residues. V is TRBV6-5 and J is TRBJ2-3; the D call from TCRdb, TRBD1, cannot be confirmed without DNA. The sequenced material came from blood T cells: a sorted CD56 or NKG2C T cell subset, CD4+ or CD8+ T cells, or bulk PBMC T cells (not recorded which). This clonotype originated in a man in his late teens or twenties in good health. CDR3 in amino acids: CASSYRGDTQYF.